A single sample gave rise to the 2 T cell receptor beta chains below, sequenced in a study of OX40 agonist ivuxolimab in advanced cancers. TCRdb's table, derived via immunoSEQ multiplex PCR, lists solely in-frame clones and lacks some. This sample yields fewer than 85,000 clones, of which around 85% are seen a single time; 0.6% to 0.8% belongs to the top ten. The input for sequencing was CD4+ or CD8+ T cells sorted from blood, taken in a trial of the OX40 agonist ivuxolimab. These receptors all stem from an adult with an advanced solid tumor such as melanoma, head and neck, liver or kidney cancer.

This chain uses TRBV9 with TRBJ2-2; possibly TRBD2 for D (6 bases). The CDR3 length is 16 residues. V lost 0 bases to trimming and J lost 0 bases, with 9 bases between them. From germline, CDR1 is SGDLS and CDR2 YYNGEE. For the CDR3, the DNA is TGTGCCAGCAGCGTAGAGGCGGGGACGAACACCGGGGAGCTGTTTTTT. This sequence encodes CASSVEAGTNTGELFF.

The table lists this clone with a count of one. This CDR3 reads CASSLKDSLRWMNTEAFF. The CDR3 DNA reads TGTGCCAGCAGCTTAAAGGACAGCCTAAGATGGATGAACACTGAAGCTTTCTTT. This chain links TRBV7-2 with TRBJ1-1; possibly TRBD1 for D (6 bases). The V end lost 2 bases, the J end lost 0 bases, and 19 bases lay between the germline ends. Germline CDR1 SGHTA, CDR2 FQGNSA. The CDR3 is 18 residues long.